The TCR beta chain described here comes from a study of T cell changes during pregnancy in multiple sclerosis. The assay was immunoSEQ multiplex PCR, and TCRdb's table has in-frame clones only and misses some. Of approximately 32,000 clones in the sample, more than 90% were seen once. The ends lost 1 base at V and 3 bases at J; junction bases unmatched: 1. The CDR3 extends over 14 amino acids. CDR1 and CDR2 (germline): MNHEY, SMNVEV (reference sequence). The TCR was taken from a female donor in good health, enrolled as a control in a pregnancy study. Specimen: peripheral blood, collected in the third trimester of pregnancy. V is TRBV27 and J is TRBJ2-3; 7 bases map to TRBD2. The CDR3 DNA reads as TGTGCCAGCAGTTTATGGGAGGGGACAGATACGCAGTATTTT. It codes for CASSLWEGTDTQYF.